One T cell receptor beta chain is described in this entry. This record belongs to a study of cytotoxic CD8 clonotypes in ibrutinib-treated CLL. Clones were sequenced by immunoSEQ multiplex PCR, and TCRdb holds only the in-frame ones, with some missing. The repertoire holds 300,000 to 350,000 clones, with about 80% as singletons. The sample consisted of PBMCs, taken before ibrutinib treatment. The clonotype originates from a human donor with chronic lymphocytic leukemia.

CDR3 sequence reads: CASSLAGSGGYTF. The CDR3 DNA reads TGTGCCAGCAGCTTGGCTGGTTCGGGAGGCTACACCTTC. The gene calls are TRBV5-4 and TRBJ1-2, with no clear D. The CDR3 runs 13 residues. V lost 0 bases and J lost 8, with 11 bases in between. Germline CDR1 reads SGHNT; CDR2 reads YYREEE (reference sequence). The whole variable domain, filled in from reference TRBV5-4 and TRBJ1-2, reads ETGVTQSPTHLIKTRGQQVTLRCSSQSGHNTVSWYQQALGQGPQFIFQYYREEENGRGNFPPRFSGLQFPNYSSELNVNALELDDSALYLCASSLAGSGGYTFGSGTRLTVV.